These T cell receptor beta chains were read from a single sample in a study of shared clonotypes between healthy human individuals. Using immunoSEQ multiplex PCR, the repertoire was profiled, and TCRdb retains in-frame clones only, with some absent. The data hold 2 million to 2.5 million clones, with roughly 90% observed a single time. Material for sequencing was naive CD4+ T cells from PBMCs. These receptor sequences come from a man aged 18 to 29 in good health. Some clones in this sample may be carry-over from other donors' samples. Each CDR3 is given with its conserved first and last residue. Expanded clones are given a class, and other clones once, few, many or no size at all.

v_call	clone_size	cdr3_length	j_call	cdr3_aa
TRBV18	NA	18	TRBJ1-5	CASSPRAGGRTGNQPQHF
TRBV13	many	12	TRBJ1-5	CASSLGRQPQHF
TRBV28	once	11	TRBJ1-2	CASTHGQGYTF
TRBV5-6	NA	14	TRBJ2-3	CASSLAGATDTQYF
TRBV5-4	NA	18	TRBJ2-4	CASSLGVAGGPSKNIQYF
TRBV5-1	NA	15	TRBJ2-1	CASSFGGRSYNEQFF
TRBV7-2	NA	16	TRBJ2-7	CASSSHRTGRTYEQYF
TRBV6-6	NA	14	TRBJ2-7	CASSGGHHSHEQYF
TRBV5-1	NA	17	TRBJ2-1	CASKGGSGNPTYNEQFF
TRBV30	few	13	TRBJ1-5	CAWSKQGNQPQHF
TRBV2	once	15	TRBJ2-6	CASRVDRTGANVLTF
TRBV5-1	NA	15	TRBJ2-5	CASRPAPGAEETQYF
TRBV10-3	once	13	TRBJ2-7	CAISARGRDEQYF
TRBV19	NA	14	TRBJ1-4	CASRITGTDEKLFF
TRBV5-1	once	17	TRBJ1-3	CASSLGQGSISGNTIYF
TRBV5-1	NA	14	TRBJ2-1	CASSSGPSEGEQFF
TRBV19	NA	18	TRBJ1-5	CASSVTGTRITSNQPQHF
TRBV5-5	NA	14	TRBJ2-1	CASSLVSSYNEQFF
TRBV15	once	15	TRBJ1-3	CATSRDRGWGNTIYF
TRBV9	NA	18	TRBJ2-6	CASSVVGGLSSGANVLTF
TRBV5-1	NA	14	TRBJ2-7	CASSLQTGEYEQYF
TRBV11-3	NA	14	TRBJ2-3	CASSPRGEGDTQYF
TRBV28	once	16	TRBJ2-1	CASLGVTGGPYNEQFF
TRBV7-8	NA	14	TRBJ2-6	CASSLDTGANVLTF
TRBV4-2	NA	16	TRBJ2-1	CASSQGVGGTYNEQFF
TRBV29-1	NA	11	TRBJ2-7	CSGRRGDEQYF
TRBV28	NA	13	TRBJ2-5	CASSNGAYGTQYF
TRBV25-1	NA	17	TRBJ2-1	CASSDTKGQGFYNEQFF
TRBV18	NA	12	TRBJ1-1	CASSDRVTEAFF
TRBV5-1	NA	15	TRBJ2-5	CASSLATSGGETQYF
TRBV6-5	NA	15	TRBJ1-3	CASSYSRGTGNTIYF
TRBV5-1	NA	18	TRBJ2-7	CASSLALTGLVGSYEQYF
TRBV9	NA	14	TRBJ1-3	CASGRGDSGNTIYF
TRBV4-3	few	14	TRBJ1-1	CASSQGPGTTEAFF
TRBV7-9	NA	15	TRBJ1-1	CASSLGAGEVAEAFF
TRBV5-1	NA	17	TRBJ2-3	CASSPYPESVSTDTQYF
TRBV19	NA	14	TRBJ2-7	CASSTTVLAYEQYF
TRBV10-3	NA	16	TRBJ1-3	CAISEGTFRKGNTIYF
TRBV7-2	once	15	TRBJ2-1	CASSLSGTGYNEQFF
TRBV30	NA	12	TRBJ2-5	CAWSGAGETQYF
TRBV14	NA	16	TRBJ1-4	CASSQRSPATNEKLFF
TRBV11-3	NA	14	TRBJ2-3	CASSPNMATDTQYF
TRBV5-4	NA	13	TRBJ1-2	CASSFTGTYGYTF
TRBV11-2	NA	14	TRBJ1-2	CASSQSQGQYGYTF
TRBV7-8	NA	15	TRBJ2-1	CASSLTRPIDNEQFF
TRBV4-3	NA	15	TRBJ2-5	CASSQSTGGPETQYF
TRBV7-2	NA	13	TRBJ2-7	CASKKRDRYEQYF
TRBV28	NA	14	TRBJ2-5	CASSRDRVVETQYF
TRBV5-4	once	15	TRBJ1-3	CASSLGGLEGNTIYF
TRBV9	NA	15	TRBJ2-5	CASSSRTSGRETQYF
TRBV28	NA	12	TRBJ2-4	CASSQRANIQYF
TRBV18	NA	14	TRBJ2-1	CASSPRDYYNEQFF